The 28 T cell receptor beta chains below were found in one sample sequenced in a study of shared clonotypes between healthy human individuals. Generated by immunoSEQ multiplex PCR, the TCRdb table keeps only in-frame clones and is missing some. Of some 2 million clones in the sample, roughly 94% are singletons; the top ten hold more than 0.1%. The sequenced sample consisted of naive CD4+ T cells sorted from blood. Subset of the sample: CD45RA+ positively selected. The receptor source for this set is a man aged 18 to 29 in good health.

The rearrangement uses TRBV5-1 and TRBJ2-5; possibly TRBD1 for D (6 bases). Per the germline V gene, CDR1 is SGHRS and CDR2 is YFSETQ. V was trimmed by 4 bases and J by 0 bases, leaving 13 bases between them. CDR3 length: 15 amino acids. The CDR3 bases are TGCGCCAGCAGCCTATCAACAGGGAACCAAGAGACCCAGTACTTC. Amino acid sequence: CASSLSTGNQETQYF.

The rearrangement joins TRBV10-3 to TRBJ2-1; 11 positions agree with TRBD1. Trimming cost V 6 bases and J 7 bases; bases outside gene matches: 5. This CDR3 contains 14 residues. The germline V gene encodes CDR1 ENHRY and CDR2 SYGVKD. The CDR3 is CAIRLDRGQNEQFF. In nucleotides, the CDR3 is TGTGCCATCAGGCTGGACAGGGGGCAGAATGAGCAGTTCTTC.

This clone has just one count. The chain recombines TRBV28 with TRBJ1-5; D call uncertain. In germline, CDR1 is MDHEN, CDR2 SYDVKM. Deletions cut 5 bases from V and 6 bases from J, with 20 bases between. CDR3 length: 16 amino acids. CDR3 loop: CASSPGTQTLGQPQHF. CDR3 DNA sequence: TGTGCCAGCAGTCCAGGCACGCAGACCCTCGGTCAGCCCCAGCATTTT.

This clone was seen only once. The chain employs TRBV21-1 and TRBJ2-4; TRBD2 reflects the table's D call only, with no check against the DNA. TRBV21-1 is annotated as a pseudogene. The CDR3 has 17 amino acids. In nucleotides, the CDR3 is TGTGCCAGCAGCAAAAGATGCGGGAGAGGCGCCAAAAACATTCAGTACTTC. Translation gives CASSKRCGRGAKNIQYF.

As DNA, the CDR3 is TGTGCCAGTTCGCTTAAGGGACAGGGATATAGCAATCAGCCCCAGCATTTT. Residues: CASSLKGQGYSNQPQHF. The V call is TRBV28, the J call TRBJ1-5; TRBD1 matches at 9 bases. Per germline, CDR1 MDHEN and CDR2 SYDVKM. The CDR3 contains 17 residues. J lost 0 bases, V lost 9 bases, and 12 bases had no gene match. The full variable domain, with the rest looked up from reference TRBV28 and TRBJ1-5, is DVKVTQSSRYLVKRTGEKVFLECVQDMDHENMFWYRQDPGLGLRLIYFSYDVKMKEKGDIPEGYSVSREKKERFSLILESASTNQTSMYLCASSLKGQGYSNQPQHFGDGTRLSIL.

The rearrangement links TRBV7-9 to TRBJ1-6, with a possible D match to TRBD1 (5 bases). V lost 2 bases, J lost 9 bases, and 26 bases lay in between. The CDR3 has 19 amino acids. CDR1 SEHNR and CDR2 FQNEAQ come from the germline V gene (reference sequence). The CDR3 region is CASSLLGPRGERASSPLHF. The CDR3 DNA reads TGTGCCAGCAGCTTATTGGGACCCCGAGGAGAAAGGGCGAGTTCACCCCTCCACTTT. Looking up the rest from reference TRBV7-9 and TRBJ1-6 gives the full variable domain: DTGVSQNPRHKITKRGQNVTFRCDPISEHNRLYWYRQTLGQGPEFLTYFQNEAQLEKSRLLSDRFSAERPKGSFSTLEIQRTEQGDSAMYLCASSLLGPRGERASSPLHFGNGTRLTVT.

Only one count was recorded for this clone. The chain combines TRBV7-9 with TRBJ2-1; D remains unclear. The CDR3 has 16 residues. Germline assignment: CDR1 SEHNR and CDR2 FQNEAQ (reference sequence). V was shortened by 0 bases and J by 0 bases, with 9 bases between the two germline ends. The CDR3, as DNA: TGTGCCAGCAGCTTAGCTTTGGCGGTCTCCTACAATGAGCAGTTCTTC. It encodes CASSLALAVSYNEQFF.

The CDR3 DNA is TGTGCCAGCAGTTTTAACAGGGTCTTTAGTCAGCCCCAGCATTTT. Translation gives CASSFNRVFSQPQHF. V is TRBV28 and J is TRBJ1-5; D is perhaps TRBD1 (6 bases). V was cut by 3 bases and J by 6 bases, with 15 bases left in between. The CDR3 is made up of 15 amino acids. Germline CDR1 reads MDHEN; CDR2 reads SYDVKM.

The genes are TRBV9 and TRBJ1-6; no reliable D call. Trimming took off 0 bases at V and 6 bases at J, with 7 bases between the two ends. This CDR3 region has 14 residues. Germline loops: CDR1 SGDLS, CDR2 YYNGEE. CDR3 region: CASSVGVINSPLHF. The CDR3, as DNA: TGTGCCAGCAGCGTAGGTGTCATTAATTCACCCCTCCACTTT.

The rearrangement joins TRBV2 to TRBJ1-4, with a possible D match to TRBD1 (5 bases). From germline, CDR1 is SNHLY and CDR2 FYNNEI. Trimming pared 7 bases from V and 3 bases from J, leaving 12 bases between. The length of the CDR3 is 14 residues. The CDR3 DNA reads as TGTGCCAGCAAGAGGGGCAGGGCTAATGAAAAACTGTTTTTT. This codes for CASKRGRANEKLFF.

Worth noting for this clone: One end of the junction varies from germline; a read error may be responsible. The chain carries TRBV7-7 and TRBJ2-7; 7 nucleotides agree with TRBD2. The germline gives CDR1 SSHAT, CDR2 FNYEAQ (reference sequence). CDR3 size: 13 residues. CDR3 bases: TGTGCTAGCAGCCCCCACGCGGGGGTCGAGCAGTACTTC. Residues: CASSPHAGVEQYF.

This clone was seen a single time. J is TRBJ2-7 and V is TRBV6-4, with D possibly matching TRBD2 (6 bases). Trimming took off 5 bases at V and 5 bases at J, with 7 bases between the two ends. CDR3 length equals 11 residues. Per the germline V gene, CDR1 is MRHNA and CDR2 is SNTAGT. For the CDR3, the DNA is TGTGCCAGCAGTTTAGCGGACGAGCAGTACTTC. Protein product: CASSLADEQYF.

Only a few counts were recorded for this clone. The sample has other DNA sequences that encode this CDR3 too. CDR3 sequence (DNA): TGTGCCAGCAGCTTACAAGAGACCCAGTACTTC. This sequence encodes CASSLQETQYF. This rearrangement joins TRBV7-2 to TRBJ2-5, with unresolved D. Germline loops: CDR1 SGHTA, CDR2 FQGNSA. The CDR3 is 11 amino acids. Trimming removed 2 bases at V and 2 bases at J, with 0 bases between.

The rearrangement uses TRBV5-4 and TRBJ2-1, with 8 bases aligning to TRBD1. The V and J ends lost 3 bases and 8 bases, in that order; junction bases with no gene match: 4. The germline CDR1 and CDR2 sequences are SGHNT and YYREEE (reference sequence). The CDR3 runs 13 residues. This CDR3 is CASSSTGVHEQFF. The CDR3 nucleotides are TGTGCCAGCAGCTCGACAGGGGTTCATGAGCAGTTCTTC.

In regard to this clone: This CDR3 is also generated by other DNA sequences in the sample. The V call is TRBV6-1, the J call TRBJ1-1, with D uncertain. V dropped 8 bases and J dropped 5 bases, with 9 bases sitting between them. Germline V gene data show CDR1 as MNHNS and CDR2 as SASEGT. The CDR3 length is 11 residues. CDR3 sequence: CASSQTTEAFF. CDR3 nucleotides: TGTGCCAGCTCGCAGACAACTGAAGCTTTCTTT.

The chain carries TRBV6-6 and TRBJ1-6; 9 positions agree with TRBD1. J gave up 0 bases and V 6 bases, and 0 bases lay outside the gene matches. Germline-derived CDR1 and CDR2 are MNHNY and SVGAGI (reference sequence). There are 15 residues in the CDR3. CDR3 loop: CASRTGGSYNSPLHF. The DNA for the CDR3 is TGTGCCAGCAGGACAGGGGGCTCCTATAATTCACCCCTCCACTTT.

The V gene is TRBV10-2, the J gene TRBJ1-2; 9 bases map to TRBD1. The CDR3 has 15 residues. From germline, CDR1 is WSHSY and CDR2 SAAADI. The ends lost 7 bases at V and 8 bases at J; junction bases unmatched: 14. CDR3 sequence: CASTGDRVSVWGYTF. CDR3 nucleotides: TGCGCCAGCACCGGGGACAGGGTGTCCGTCTGGGGCTACACCTTC.

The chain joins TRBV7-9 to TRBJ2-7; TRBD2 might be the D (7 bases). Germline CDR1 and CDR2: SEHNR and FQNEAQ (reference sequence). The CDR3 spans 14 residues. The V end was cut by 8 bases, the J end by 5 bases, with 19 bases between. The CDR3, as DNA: TGTGCCAGCTCCTCGCGGGGGCGCGAACACGAGCAGTACTTC. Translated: CASSSRGREHEQYF.

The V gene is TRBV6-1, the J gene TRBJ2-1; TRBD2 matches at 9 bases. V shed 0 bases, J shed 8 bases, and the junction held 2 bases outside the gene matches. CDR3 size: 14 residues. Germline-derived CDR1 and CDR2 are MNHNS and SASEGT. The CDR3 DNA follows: TGTGCCAGCAGTGAAGCCCTAGCGGGATATGAGCAGTTCTTC. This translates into CASSEALAGYEQFF.

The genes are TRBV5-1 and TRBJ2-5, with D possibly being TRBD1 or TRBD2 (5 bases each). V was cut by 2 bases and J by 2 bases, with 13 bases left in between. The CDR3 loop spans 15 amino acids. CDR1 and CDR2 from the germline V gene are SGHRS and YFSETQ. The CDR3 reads CASSLEGPGQETQYF. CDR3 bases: TGCGCCAGCAGCTTAGAGGGGCCGGGGCAAGAGACCCAGTACTTC.

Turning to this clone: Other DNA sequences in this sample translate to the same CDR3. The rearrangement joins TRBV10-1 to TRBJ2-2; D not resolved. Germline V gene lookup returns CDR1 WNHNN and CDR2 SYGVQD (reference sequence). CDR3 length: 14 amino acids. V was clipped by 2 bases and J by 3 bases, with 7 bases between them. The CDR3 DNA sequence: TGCGCCAGCAGTGAGCAAGTGGACACCGGGGAGCTGTTTTTT. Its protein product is CASSEQVDTGELFF.

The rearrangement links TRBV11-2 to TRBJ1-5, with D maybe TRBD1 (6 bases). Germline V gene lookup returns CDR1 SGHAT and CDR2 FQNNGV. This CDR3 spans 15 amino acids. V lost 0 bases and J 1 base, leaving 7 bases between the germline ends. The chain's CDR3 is CASSLDGQSNQPQHF. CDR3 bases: TGTGCCAGCAGCTTAGACGGACAGAGCAATCAGCCCCAGCATTTT.

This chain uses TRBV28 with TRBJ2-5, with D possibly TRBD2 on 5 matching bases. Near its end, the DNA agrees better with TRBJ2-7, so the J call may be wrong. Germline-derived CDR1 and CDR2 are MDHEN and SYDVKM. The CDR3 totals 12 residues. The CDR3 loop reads CASGRTLYEQYF. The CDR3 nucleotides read TGTGCCAGCGGACGGACTCTCTACGAGCAGTACTTC.

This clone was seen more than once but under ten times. CDR3 coding DNA: TGTGCCAGCAGCTTTACAGGGGCCTACGAGCAGTACTTC. Amino acid sequence: CASSFTGAYEQYF. The chain combines TRBV11-2 with TRBJ2-7, with 7 positions matching TRBD1. Trimming at V came to 3 bases and at J to 2 bases, leaving 1 base not matched to a gene. CDR1 is SGHAT and CDR2 is FQNNGV in the germline V gene. This CDR3 comprises 13 residues.

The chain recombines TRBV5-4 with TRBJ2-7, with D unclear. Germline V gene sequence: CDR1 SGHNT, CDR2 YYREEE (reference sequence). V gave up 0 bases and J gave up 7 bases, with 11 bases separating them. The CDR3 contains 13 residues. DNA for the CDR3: TGTGCCAGCAGCTTGGCCGACACCGGAGAGCAGTACTTC. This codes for CASSLADTGEQYF.

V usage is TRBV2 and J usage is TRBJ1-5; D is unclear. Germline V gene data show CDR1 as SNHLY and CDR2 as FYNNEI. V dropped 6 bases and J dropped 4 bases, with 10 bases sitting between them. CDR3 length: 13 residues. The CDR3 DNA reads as TGTGCCAGCAGAACGGACGGAAATCAGCCCCAGCATTTT. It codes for CASRTDGNQPQHF.

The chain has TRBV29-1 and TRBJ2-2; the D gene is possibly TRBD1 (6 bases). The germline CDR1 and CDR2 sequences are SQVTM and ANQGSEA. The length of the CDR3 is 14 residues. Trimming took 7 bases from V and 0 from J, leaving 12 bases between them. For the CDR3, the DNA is TGCAGCGCGATGACAGGACCGAACACCGGGGAGCTGTTTTTT. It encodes CSAMTGPNTGELFF.

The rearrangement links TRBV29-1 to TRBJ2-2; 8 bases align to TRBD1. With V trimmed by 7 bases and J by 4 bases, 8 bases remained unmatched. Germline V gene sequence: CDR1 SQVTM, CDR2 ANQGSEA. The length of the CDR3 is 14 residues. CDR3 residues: CSGFRGRGTGELFF. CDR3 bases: TGCAGCGGGTTCAGGGGGCGCGGCACCGGGGAGCTGTTTTTT.